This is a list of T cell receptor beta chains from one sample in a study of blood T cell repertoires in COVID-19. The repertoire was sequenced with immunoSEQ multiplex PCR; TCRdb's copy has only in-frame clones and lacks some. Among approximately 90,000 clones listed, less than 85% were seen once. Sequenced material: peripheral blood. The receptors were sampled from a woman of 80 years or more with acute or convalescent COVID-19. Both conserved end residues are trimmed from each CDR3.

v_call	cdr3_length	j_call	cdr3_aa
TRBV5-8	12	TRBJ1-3	ASRPRQTRNTIY
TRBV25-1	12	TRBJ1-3	ASSDTRGGNTIY
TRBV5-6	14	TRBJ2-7	ASSLGWGPSSYEQY
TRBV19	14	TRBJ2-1	ASSIAGLAGYNEQF
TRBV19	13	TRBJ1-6	ASSLPEGANSPLH
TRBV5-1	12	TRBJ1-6	ASSSGTVNSPLH
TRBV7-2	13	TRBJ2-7	ASSSHGGVSYEQY
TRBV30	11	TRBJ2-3	ACQRGRTDTQY
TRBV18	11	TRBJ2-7	ASSPTSDYEQY
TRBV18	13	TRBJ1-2	ASSRTRDSPYGYT
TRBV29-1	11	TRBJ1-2	SVEDRSRYGYT
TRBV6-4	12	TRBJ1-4	ASTPQGGDEKLF
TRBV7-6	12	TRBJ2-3	ASKWDSILDTQY
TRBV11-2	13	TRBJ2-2	ASSRTGTDTGELF
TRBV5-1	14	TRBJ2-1	ASSLRSSGSYNEQF
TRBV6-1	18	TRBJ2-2	ASSDKTSGASLGRGGELF
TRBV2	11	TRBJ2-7	ASKGTGVFEQY
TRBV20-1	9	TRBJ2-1	SASVRDEQF
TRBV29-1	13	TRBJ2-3	SVTLTGGMVDTQY
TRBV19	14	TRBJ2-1	ASRTDRGTHYNEQF
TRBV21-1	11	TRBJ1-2	ASSGRRTVGYT
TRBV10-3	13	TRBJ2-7	AISRDRENTYEQY
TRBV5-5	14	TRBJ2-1	ASSRLAGETLNEQF
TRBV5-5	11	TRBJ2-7	ASSFNSPYEQY
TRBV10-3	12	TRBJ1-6	ASRKGDRYSPLH
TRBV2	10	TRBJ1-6	ASSGTGQNLH
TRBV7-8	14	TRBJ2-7	ASIPTGTSGSYEQY
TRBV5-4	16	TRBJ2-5	ASSLEVSGAVYQETQY
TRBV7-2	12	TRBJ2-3	ASSSDRGRDTQY
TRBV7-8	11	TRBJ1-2	ASSRSTNYGYT
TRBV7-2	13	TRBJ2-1	ASSFSGAAYNEQF
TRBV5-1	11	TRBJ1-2	ASSSRVNYGYT
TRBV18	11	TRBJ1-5	ASSPPGGEPQH
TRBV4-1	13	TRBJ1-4	ASSQDEGTNEKLF
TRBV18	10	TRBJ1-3	ASSPRGDTIY
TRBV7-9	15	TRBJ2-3	ASSPRLAGGQGDTQY
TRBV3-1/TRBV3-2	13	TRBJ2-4	ASSLGHLAKNIQY